The 16 T cell receptor beta chains below come from one sample, sequenced in a study of T cells in Graves' hyperthyroidism and ophthalmopathy. It was RNA transcripts that yielded the amplified TCR beta CDR3 regions. An initial round of RT-PCR targeting the TCR CDR3 relied on the HTBI primer set. MiXCR, run by TCRdb on the multiplex PCR reads, gives a single entry per CDR3 protein. The sample records 560,000 or so distinct CDR3 sequences, around 46% being singletons. The sequenced sample consisted of peripheral blood or thyroid tissue (not recorded which). Receptor source: a young woman with Graves' hyperthyroidism.

For this clonotype: Germline and junction disagree at one end, which may indicate a read error. CDR3 sequence (DNA): TGCGCCAGCAGCCAACTCGACGGAGCGGGGATTTACGAGCAGTACTTC. This sequence encodes CASSQLDGAGIYEQYF. The V and J genes are TRBV7-6 and TRBJ2-7; 7 bases are a match to TRBD2. Per the germline V gene, CDR1 is SGHVS and CDR2 is FNYEAQ. The CDR3 runs 16 residues.

The chain has TRBV29-1 and TRBJ2-5, with D hard to call. Trimming pared 8 bases from V and 4 bases from J, leaving 14 bases between. The germline gives CDR1 SQVTM, CDR2 ANQGSEA. CDR3 size: 12 residues. The CDR3 DNA follows: TGCAGCACCCCCAAGAGGCGAGAGACCCAGTACTTC. Protein sequence: CSTPKRRETQYF.

This chain joins TRBV20-1 and TRBJ2-7; unclear D gene. The ends were cut back, 5 bases at V and 4 bases at J, with 9 bases in the middle. The CDR3 sequence is 11 residues long. The germline V gene encodes CDR1 DFQATT and CDR2 SNEGSKA (reference sequence). CDR3 region: CSAPRYYEQYF. The CDR3 nucleotides read TGCAGTGCTCCCCGGTATTACGAGCAGTACTTC.

The V gene is TRBV7-8, the J gene TRBJ2-7; 10 nucleotides agree with TRBD2. The J segment lost 11 bases and the V segment lost 5 bases, leaving 15 bases of the junction unmatched. The CDR3 consists of 15 residues. The germline V gene encodes CDR1 SGHVS and CDR2 FQNEAQ. The CDR3 DNA is TGTGCCAGCAGCCCCATCGGACTAGCGGAGGTCGCGGAGTACTTC. Its protein product is CASSPIGLAEVAEYF.

There are a few counts of this clonotype. This chain uses TRBV12-3 or TRBV12-4 with TRBJ2-5, with D tentatively TRBD1 (6 bases). Trimming took off 5 bases at V and 2 bases at J, with 9 bases between the two ends. This CDR3 comprises 13 residues. The CDR3 DNA sequence: TGTGCCAGCAGTCACAGGGTTCAAGAGACCCAGTACTTC. Its protein is CASSHRVQETQYF.

As for this clonotype: One end of the junction does not line up with germline, which may come from a read error. The V gene is TRBV2, the J gene TRBJ2-6; D is perhaps TRBD1 (5 bases). Per germline, CDR1 SNHLY and CDR2 FYNNEI. This CDR3 spans 13 amino acids. The CDR3 sequence: CAKYRSGANVLTF. DNA of the CDR3: TGCGCCAAATACAGGTCTGGGGCCAACGTCCTGACTTTC.

Regarding this clonotype: A read error may be the cause here, since a much bigger clone is one base away. The chain is built from TRBV7-2 and TRBJ1-1, with a tentative D call TRBD1 (5 bases). The germline CDR1 and CDR2 sequences are SGHTA and FQGNSA. There are 14 residues in the CDR3. Trimming left V 0 bases short and J 4 bases short, with 9 bases between. The chain's CDR3 is CASSLARASTEAFF. CDR3 in DNA: TGTGCCAGCAGCTTAGCCAGGGCGTCCACTGAAGCTTTCTTT.

This clonotype was detected only a few times. The chain carries TRBV2 and TRBJ2-7; D remains ambiguous. Germline V CDR1 and CDR2: SNHLY, FYNNEI. The CDR3 contains 13 residues. The CDR3 sequence is CATGPQAGYEQYF. The DNA for the CDR3 is TGTGCTACCGGGCCCCAGGCCGGCTACGAGCAGTACTTC.

V gene TRBV29-1 combines with J gene TRBJ1-2; 7 nucleotides agree with TRBD1. Losses at the gene ends were 4 bases for V and 4 bases for J; bases not matched to a gene: 6. This CDR3 is built from 13 residues. CDR1 and CDR2 from the germline V gene are SQVTM and ANQGSEA. The CDR3 here is CSVATGTAYGYTF. In DNA form, the CDR3 reads TGCAGCGTTGCAACAGGGACAGCCTATGGCTACACCTTC.

This clonotype was counted ten times or more. At one end, the junction sequence differs from germline, possibly due to a read error. The chain has TRBV10-2 and TRBJ1-1; D uncertain. Looked up from germline, CDR1 is WSHSY and CDR2 is SAAADI. This CDR3 contains 11 residues. This CDR3 reads CASSENTEAFF. The CDR3 region has the DNA TGTGCCAGCAGCGAGAACACTGAAGCTTTCTTT.

The chain carries TRBV29-1 and TRBJ1-2; 7 bases are shared with TRBD1. Germline V gene lookup returns CDR1 SQVTM and CDR2 ANQGSEA. The CDR3 has 13 amino acids. After removal of 8 bases from V and 2 bases from J, the junction contained 8 bases not matched to a gene. The CDR3 region is CSFAGTANYGYTF. The CDR3, as DNA: TGCAGCTTTGCGGGGACAGCCAACTATGGCTACACCTTC.

This chain connects TRBV5-1 to TRBJ2-7; D gene unclear. This CDR3 is 15 amino acids long. The germline gives CDR1 SGHRS, CDR2 YFSETQ. Trimming cost V 0 bases and J 3 bases, with 13 bases left between them. CDR3 nucleotide sequence: TGCGCCAGCAGCTTGGAGTCTGCAGTTTACTACGAGCAGTACTTC. It encodes CASSLESAVYYEQYF.

The chain joins TRBV6-6 to TRBJ2-6, with D uncertain. Germline CDR1 and CDR2: MNHNY and SVGAGI (reference sequence). This CDR3 has 15 residues. Trimming pared 6 bases from V and 0 bases from J, leaving 9 bases between. CDR3 region: CASSKDGSGANVLTF. The CDR3, as DNA: TGTGCCAGCAGCAAGGACGGCTCTGGGGCCAACGTCCTGACTTTC.

This clonotype was observed a few times. This chain connects TRBV20-1 to TRBJ1-5; a possible D gene is TRBD1 (6 bases). CDR3 size: 13 residues. Germline V CDR1 and CDR2: DFQATT, SNEGSKA (reference sequence). The V gene lost 6 bases and the J gene lost 0 bases, with 9 bases spanning the gap. DNA for the CDR3: TGCAGTGCAGTGGACAGTAGCAATCAGCCCCAGCATTTT. Its translation is CSAVDSSNQPQHF.

This clonotype was seen a few times. CDR3 DNA sequence: TGTGCCAGCAGTCCCACGCGGGACAGGGCCTACGAGCAGTACTTC. Its protein product is CASSPTRDRAYEQYF. V gene TRBV7-2 combines with J gene TRBJ2-7; 9 bases are a match to TRBD1. The length of the CDR3 is 15 residues. The V segment lost 6 bases and the J segment 2 bases; nucleotides outside the gene matches: 8. Per the germline V gene, CDR1 is SGHTA and CDR2 is FQGNSA.

This clonotype was counted ten times or more. V is TRBV15 and J is TRBJ1-2; TRBD1 might be the D (6 bases). CDR1 is LNHNV and CDR2 is YYDKDF in the germline V gene (reference sequence). Trimming left V 0 bases short and J 7 bases short, with 15 bases between. The length of the CDR3 is 15 residues. The CDR3 loop is CATSRDRGAWLGYTF. DNA for the CDR3: TGTGCCACCAGCAGAGACCGGGGGGCATGGCTTGGCTACACCTTC.